Listed here are 14 T cell receptor beta chains from one sample, sequenced in a study of metastatic and nonmetastatic thyroid tumors. MiXCR reprocessed the PCR reads for TCRdb. Of 40,000 or so clones in the sample, 26% are singletons; the top ten hold around 10%. No treatment had been given to any patient before thyroid surgery. Input material: blood. The receptors come from a female donor with papillary thyroid cancer or a benign thyroid nodule (not recorded which). Some clones in this sample may be carry-over from other donors' samples.

This clone was detected many times. V and J are TRBV15 and TRBJ2-1, with 11 nucleotides matching TRBD2. Germline loops: CDR1 LNHNV, CDR2 YYDKDF (reference sequence). The CDR3 totals 15 residues. Trimming took 4 bases from V and 2 from J; bases not matched to a gene: 1. The CDR3 DNA reads TGTGCCACCAGCAAGGGACTAGCGGCCTACAATGAGCAGTTCTTC. Translated, it gives CATSKGLAAYNEQFF.

The rearrangement links TRBV3-1 to TRBJ1-2, with D hard to call. The germline gives CDR1 LGHDT, CDR2 YNNKEL (reference sequence). This CDR3 is built from 12 residues. V lost 0 bases and J lost 10, with 9 bases in between. This CDR3 is CASSQDRVVYTF. The CDR3 bases are TGTGCCAGCAGCCAAGATCGAGTCGTCTACACCTTC.

This clone appeared many times. The chain is built from TRBV7-6 and TRBJ2-1; weak D call: TRBD2 (6 bases). The CDR3 contains 15 residues. Between the trimmed V and J ends, which lost 0 bases and 5 bases, there was a span of 11 bases. In germline, CDR1 is SGHVS, CDR2 FNYEAQ. The CDR3 nucleotides read TGTGCCAGCAGCTTAGCCGCAGCGGGCAACAATGAGCAGTTCTTC. It specifies CASSLAAAGNNEQFF. The variable domain in full, completed from reference TRBV7-6 and TRBJ2-1, reads GAGVSQSPRYKVTKRGQDVALRCDPISGHVSLYWYRQALGQGPEFLTYFNYEAQQDKSGLPNDRFSAERPEGSISTLTIQRTEQRDSAMYRCASSLAAAGNNEQFFGPGTRLTVL.

In its sample, this clone was seen many times. The J gene is TRBJ2-1, the V gene TRBV11-2; either TRBD1 or TRBD2 may fit D (5 bases each). The CDR3 is 15 amino acids. CDR1 is SGHAT, CDR2 FQNNGV, per germline. V was pared by 2 bases and J by 2 bases, with 10 bases between. As DNA, the CDR3 is TGTGCCAGCAGCTTAAACGGGGACCCCTACAATGAGCAGTTCTTC. Translated, it gives CASSLNGDPYNEQFF.

This clone was counted a few times. At one of its ends the junction is not consistent with the germline gene, which may arise from a read error. The chain employs TRBV6-1 and TRBJ2-2; 11 nucleotides match TRBD1. Germline lookup yields CDR1 MNHNS and CDR2 SASEGT. This CDR3 is built from 15 residues. The CDR3 bases are TGTGTCAGCAGTCAACCGGGACAGGGGGCCGGGGAGCTGTTTTTT. Translation gives CVSSQPGQGAGELFF.

This clone was found a few times. The chain has TRBV19 and TRBJ1-2; 7 bases agree with TRBD1. Germline CDR1 is LNHDA and CDR2 is SQIVND (reference sequence). J was trimmed by 2 bases and V by 4 bases; bases with no gene match: 1. This CDR3 has 13 residues. Written as DNA, the CDR3 is TGTGCCAGTAGTAAGGGACAGAACTATGGCTACACCTTC. Its translation: CASSKGQNYGYTF.

About this clone: A clone one base away is much larger, so this may be a read error. V usage is TRBV14 and J usage is TRBJ1-1, with 7 positions matching TRBD1. The CDR3 has 15 residues. Germline V gives CDR1 SGHDN, CDR2 FVKESK. CDR3 DNA sequence: TGTGCCATCAGCTCCTTCGACAGGGTGATCACTGAAGCTTTCTTT. Translating it yields CAISSFDRVITEAFF.

The V and J genes are TRBV30 and TRBJ1-5; D remains unclear. Germline CDR1 and CDR2: GTSNPN and SVGIG (reference sequence). Between the trimmed V and J ends, which lost 2 bases and 2 bases, there was a span of 7 bases. The CDR3 length is 13 residues. CDR3 in amino acids: CAWSLQGNQPQHF. DNA of the CDR3: TGTGCCTGGAGTCTGCAGGGCAATCAGCCCCAGCATTTT. Full variable domain (missing parts from reference TRBV30 and TRBJ1-5): SQTIHQWPATLVQPVGSPLSLECTVEGTSNPNLYWYRQAAGRGLQLLFYSVGIGQISSEVPQNLSASRPQDRQFILSSKKLLLSDSGFYLCAWSLQGNQPQHFGDGTRLSIL.

V and J are TRBV7-3 and TRBJ2-5, with unresolved D. The CDR3 length is 13 residues. Germline V CDR1 and CDR2: SGHTA, FQGTGA. The V and J ends lost 5 bases and 4 bases respectively, with 11 bases between them. The DNA for the CDR3 is TGTGCCAGCAGCCCAAGTAACGGAGAGACCCAGTACTTC. It translates to CASSPSNGETQYF.

This clone was observed a few times. The V and J genes are TRBV9 and TRBJ2-1; D call uncertain. This CDR3 contains 13 residues. Between the trimmed V and J ends, which lost 4 bases and 2 bases, there was a span of 7 bases. Looked up from germline, CDR1 is SGDLS and CDR2 is YYNGEE. CDR3 DNA sequence: TGTGCCAGCAGCTCACGCCCCTACAATGAGCAGTTCTTC. Its translation is CASSSRPYNEQFF.

The rearrangement joins TRBV19 to TRBJ1-6; 7 bases align to TRBD1. Trimming removed 6 bases from V and 19 bases from J; junction bases left unmatched: 18. The germline V gene has CDR1 LNHDA and CDR2 SQIVND (reference sequence). This CDR3 is 14 amino acids long. CDR3: CASSEGQRNSPIHF. In nucleotides, the CDR3 is TGTGCCAGTAGCGAGGGACAGAGAAATTCACCCATACACTTT.

In its sample, this clone was seen a few times. This CDR3 is missing its conserved last phenylalanine or tryptophan, likely due to a read error. The rearrangement uses TRBV18 and TRBJ1-1; possible D gene TRBD1, 5 bases. The CDR3 covers 16 residues. CDR1 and CDR2 (germline): KGHSH, LQKENI. CDR3 loop: CARSPRTGNSNTEAFL. The CDR3 DNA sequence: TGTGCCAGATCACCCCGCACAGGTAATTCGAACACTGAAGCTTTCCTT.

This clone was counted a few times. One junction end does not reproduce the germline sequence, and a read error may be involved. The chain links TRBV28 to TRBJ1-5, with 7 bases identical to TRBD1. CDR1 is MDHEN, CDR2 SYDVKM, per germline. This CDR3 has 15 residues. CDR3 sequence: CASSPAQGWSQPQHF. As DNA, the CDR3 is TGTGCCAGCAGCCCGGCACAGGGGTGGAGCCAGCCCCAACATTTT.

This clone was picked up a small number of times. The genes are TRBV30 and TRBJ2-7; 7 bases map to TRBD1. J was trimmed by 5 bases and V by 1 base; bases with no gene match: 2. This CDR3 is 12 amino acids long. Germline values: CDR1 GTSNPN, CDR2 SVGIG (reference sequence). CDR3 coding DNA: TGTGCCTGGAGTGACACAGGGGACGAGCAGTACTTC. Its translation: CAWSDTGDEQYF.